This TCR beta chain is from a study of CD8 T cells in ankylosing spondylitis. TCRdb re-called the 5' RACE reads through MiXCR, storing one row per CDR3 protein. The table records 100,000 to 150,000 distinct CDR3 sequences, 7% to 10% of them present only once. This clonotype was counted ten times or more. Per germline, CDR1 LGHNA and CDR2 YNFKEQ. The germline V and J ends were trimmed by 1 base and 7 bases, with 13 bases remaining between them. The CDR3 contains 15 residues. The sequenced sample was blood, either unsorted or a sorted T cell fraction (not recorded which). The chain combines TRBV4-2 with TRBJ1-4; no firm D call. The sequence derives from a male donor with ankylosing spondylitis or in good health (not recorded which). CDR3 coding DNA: TGTGCCAGCAGCCAAGGAGGTAGTGGATTTGAAAAACTGTTTTTT. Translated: CASSQGGSGFEKLFF.